The 31 T cell receptor beta chains given below trace back to one sample, sequenced in a study of T cell responses to AZD1222 COVID-19 vaccine. Data came from immunoSEQ multiplex PCR; TCRdb stores just in-frame clones and leaves some out. Of approximately 260,000 clones listed, about 92% were seen once; the top ten hold 0.5% to 0.7%. The sample here was peripheral blood, taken on day 0 of AZD1222 vaccination. Every receptor here comes from an adult in good health.

In this sample, this clone turned up a few times. This sequence joins TRBV5-1 and TRBJ2-5; D may be TRBD1 (7 bases). Germline values: CDR1 SGHRS, CDR2 YFSETQ. V was pared by 6 bases and J by 5 bases, with 17 bases between. This CDR3 has 14 amino acids. CDR3: CASTPQGGKETQYF. CDR3 sequence (DNA): TGCGCCAGCACCCCGCAGGGGGGCAAGGAGACCCAGTACTTC.

The V gene is TRBV4-1, the J gene TRBJ2-6; D gene ambiguous. Between the trimmed V and J ends, which lost 1 base and 0 bases, there was a span of 4 bases. There are 15 residues in the CDR3. Germline CDR1 reads MGHRA; CDR2 reads YSYEKL. CDR3 DNA: TGCGCCAGCAGCCAAGGCAGCTCTGGGGCCAACGTCCTGACTTTC. This gives the protein CASSQGSSGANVLTF.

The chain is built from TRBV10-2 and TRBJ1-1; TRBD1 might be the D (5 bases). V was cut by 4 bases and J by 3 bases, with 12 bases left in between. The CDR3 runs to 14 residues. In germline, CDR1 is WSHSY, CDR2 SAAADI. CDR3 bases: TGCGCCAGCAGTGCCCGGGTAGGGGACACTGAAGCTTTCTTT. Amino acid sequence: CASSARVGDTEAFF.

The V and J genes are TRBV28 and TRBJ2-7; tentatively, D is TRBD1 or TRBD2 (7 bases each). V dropped 6 bases and J dropped 6 bases, with 21 bases sitting between them. Germline V gene sequence: CDR1 MDHEN, CDR2 SYDVKM. The CDR3 is 15 amino acids. Here the CDR3 DNA reads TGTGCCAGCAGCCTCAGGGGGGGAGAGGGGCCCGAGCAGTACTTC. This translates into CASSLRGGEGPEQYF.

V usage is TRBV3-1 (or the pseudogene TRBV3-2) and J usage is TRBJ2-1; TRBD1 matches 7 bases. CDR1 is LGHDT and CDR2 is YNNKEL in the germline V gene (reference sequence). V was pared by 4 bases and J by 0 bases, with 6 bases of the junction left unmatched. The CDR3 totals 16 residues. Written as DNA, the CDR3 is TGTGCCAGCAGCCGAAACAGGGGTCTCTCCTACAATGAGCAGTTCTTC. Its protein product is CASSRNRGLSYNEQFF.

V and J are TRBV29-1 and TRBJ1-3; D is ambiguous. There are 12 residues in the CDR3. Germline lookup yields CDR1 SQVTM and CDR2 ANQGSEA. Trimming stripped 3 bases from V and 1 base from J, with 4 bases between. CDR3 nucleotide sequence: TGCAGCGTTGAGTCGTCTGGAAACACCATATATTTT. This sequence encodes CSVESSGNTIYF.

The CDR3 sequence: CASSPRHHTQYF. The CDR3 nucleotides are TGTGCCAGCAGCCCCCGCCATCATACGCAGTATTTT. The rearrangement uses TRBV9 and TRBJ2-3; no definite D call. The germline V and J ends were trimmed by 4 bases and 7 bases, with 10 bases remaining between them. Germline V lookup: CDR1 SGDLS, CDR2 YYNGEE. CDR3 size: 12 residues. Together with reference TRBV9 and TRBJ2-3, the CDR3 gives the full variable domain: DSGVTQTPKHLITATGQRVTLRCSPRSGDLSVYWYQQSLDQGLQFLIQYYNGEERAKGNILERFSAQQFPDLHSELNLSSLELGDSALYFCASSPRHHTQYFGPGTRLTVL.

This clone occurred once. The chain combines TRBV1 with TRBJ2-3; TRBD2 is taken as the D call from the table, unchecked against the DNA. TRBV1 is termed a pseudogene. This CDR3 contains 15 residues. This CDR3 reads CTSSPPAGVTDTQYF. The DNA of the CDR3 is TGCACCAGCAGCCCCCCAGCGGGGGTTACAGATACGCAGTATTTT.

Note on this clone: Other DNA sequences in this sample translate to the same CDR3. This chain uses TRBV2 with TRBJ2-7, with D possibly TRBD2 on 5 matching bases. The V gene's germline CDR1 is SNHLY and CDR2 FYNNEI. The CDR3 spans 12 residues. Trimming pared 5 bases from V and 1 base from J, leaving 6 bases between. As DNA, the CDR3 is TGTGCCAGCAGTCGGGGATCCTACGAGCAGTACTTC. It yields the protein CASSRGSYEQYF. The full variable domain, rest sourced from reference TRBV2 and TRBJ2-7, is EPEVTQTPSHQVTQMGQEVILRCVPISNHLYFYWYRQILGQKVEFLVSFYNNEISEKSEIFDDQFSVERPDGSNFTLKIRSTKLEDSAMYFCASSRGSYEQYFGPGTRLTVT.

This chain joins TRBV18 and TRBJ2-7; 7 nucleotides line up with TRBD1. Looked up from germline, CDR1 is KGHSH and CDR2 is LQKENI. This CDR3 comprises 11 residues. J was trimmed by 7 bases and V by 5 bases; bases with no gene match: 2. The chain's CDR3 is CASSDREEQYF. The DNA of the CDR3 is TGTGCCAGCTCAGACAGGGAAGAGCAGTACTTC.

The chain employs TRBV11-3 and TRBJ1-1; possibly TRBD1 for D (6 bases). The CDR3 runs to 14 residues. V was pared by 5 bases and J by 1 base, with 11 bases between. The germline CDR1 and CDR2 sequences are SGHNT and YENEEA. The CDR3 reads CASSLGGRNTEAFF. The CDR3 DNA sequence: TGTGCCAGCAGCCTAGGGGGTCGGAACACTGAAGCTTTCTTT.

This clone was seen only once. This chain links TRBV28 with TRBJ2-3; D gene unclear. Germline CDR1 is MDHEN and CDR2 is SYDVKM. The CDR3 has 16 amino acids. V was shortened by 4 bases and J by 0 bases, with 14 bases between the two germline ends. Here the CDR3 reads CASSSISPYSTDTQYF. Written as DNA, the CDR3 is TGTGCCAGCAGTTCGATAAGCCCCTACAGCACAGATACGCAGTATTTT.

This chain links TRBV6-5 with TRBJ2-1; tentative D call: TRBD2 (6 bases). The CDR3 is made up of 15 amino acids. The V gene's germline CDR1 is MNHEY and CDR2 SVGAGI. The V gene lost 2 bases and the J gene lost 2 bases, with 10 bases spanning the gap. DNA for the CDR3: TGTGCCAGCAGTTACGTTAGCGGAACCTACAATGAGCAGTTCTTC. This codes for CASSYVSGTYNEQFF.

The chain is built from TRBV9 and TRBJ1-1; D is unresolved. Trimming left V 3 bases short and J 1 base short, with 7 bases between. The germline CDR1 and CDR2 sequences are SGDLS and YYNGEE. The CDR3 has 13 residues. The CDR3 nucleotides are TGTGCCAGCAGCGGGCGGGGGAACACTGAAGCTTTCTTT. Translation: CASSGRGNTEAFF.

V and J are TRBV11-2 and TRBJ1-1; D is ambiguous. Deletions cut 1 base from V and 4 bases from J, with 13 bases between. Germline V lookup: CDR1 SGHAT, CDR2 FQNNGV. The CDR3 contains 15 residues. CDR3 amino acids: CASSLGVGRSTEAFF. The CDR3 DNA sequence: TGTGCCAGCAGCTTAGGGGTAGGGAGGAGCACTGAAGCTTTCTTT.

The chain uses TRBV11-1 and TRBJ1-1; TRBD1 is a possible D gene (6 bases). The CDR3 runs 12 residues. V was shortened by 6 bases and J by 5 bases, with 10 bases between the two germline ends. Germline V gene sequence: CDR1 SGHAT, CDR2 FQDESV (reference sequence). This CDR3 is CASRSQGTEAFF. Here the CDR3 DNA reads TGTGCCAGCAGGTCACAGGGAACTGAAGCTTTCTTT. The entire variable domain, with the rest obtained from reference TRBV11-1 and TRBJ1-1, is as follows: EAEVAQSPRYKITEKSQAVAFWCDPISGHATLYWYRQILGQGPELLVQFQDESVVDDSQLPKDRFSAERLKGVDSTLKIQPAELGDSAMYLCASRSQGTEAFFGQGTRLTVV.

The rearrangement joins TRBV24-1 to TRBJ1-1, with D unclear. Germline V gene data show CDR1 as KGHDR and CDR2 as SFDVKD. This CDR3 is built from 15 residues. With 0 bases removed from V and 0 bases from J, the gap between germline ends came to 7 bases. CDR3 bases: TGTGCCACCAGTGATTTGCGAACTATGAACACTGAAGCTTTCTTT. Its protein is CATSDLRTMNTEAFF.

The J gene is TRBJ1-1, the V gene TRBV28; 8 bases line up with TRBD1. Trimming removed 5 bases from V and 1 base from J; junction bases left unmatched: 6. The CDR3 totals 15 residues. Germline V gene sequence: CDR1 MDHEN, CDR2 SYDVKM. This CDR3 is CASSKGRGRNTEAFF. The DNA for the CDR3 is TGTGCCAGCAGTAAGGGCAGGGGGCGGAACACTGAAGCTTTCTTT.

This chain joins TRBV19 and TRBJ2-4; 7 bases match TRBD2. Germline V CDR1 and CDR2: LNHDA, SQIVND (reference sequence). Trimming took 3 bases from V and 3 from J; bases not matched to a gene: 20. This CDR3 spans 20 amino acids. The CDR3: CASSIIGGGGSLLGKNIQYF. CDR3 nucleotides: TGTGCCAGTAGTATCATCGGAGGCGGCGGGAGCCTTCTAGGCAAAAACATTCAGTACTTC.

In this sample, this clone turned up once. The chain uses TRBV28 and TRBJ2-3, with 7 bases lining up with TRBD1. This CDR3 contains 14 residues. The V segment lost 6 bases and the J segment 7 bases; nucleotides outside the gene matches: 10. Germline CDR1 MDHEN, CDR2 SYDVKM. The chain's CDR3 is CASSGQDRYYTQYF. For the CDR3, the DNA is TGTGCCAGCAGCGGACAGGATCGATACTATACGCAGTATTTT.

This chain links TRBV2 with TRBJ2-7; no clear D gene. Germline lookup yields CDR1 SNHLY and CDR2 FYNNEI. Between the trimmed V and J ends, which lost 4 bases and 2 bases, there was a span of 3 bases. The CDR3 has 11 amino acids. This CDR3 reads CASSGAYEQYF. The CDR3 bases are TGTGCCAGCAGTGGGGCCTACGAGCAGTACTTC.

The chain carries TRBV29-1 and TRBJ1-3; D remains ambiguous. Germline V gene sequence: CDR1 SQVTM, CDR2 ANQGSEA. The CDR3 covers 13 residues. V lost 2 bases to trimming and J lost 8 bases, with 13 bases between them. The CDR3: CSVESEGADTIYF. In DNA form, the CDR3 reads TGCAGCGTTGAATCGGAGGGAGCGGACACCATATATTTT.

The gene calls are TRBV5-4 and TRBJ2-2; D may be TRBD1 or TRBD2 (5 bases each). This CDR3 has 15 residues. Germline V gene data show CDR1 as SGHNT and CDR2 as YYREEE (reference sequence). Deletions cut 4 bases from V and 3 bases from J, with 13 bases between. CDR3 bases: TGTGCCAGCAGCCCGGTGGGGGATGACACCGGGGAGCTGTTTTTT. Translation: CASSPVGDDTGELFF.

As for this clone: Distinct nucleotide sequences in the sample also encode this CDR3. V gene TRBV18 combines with J gene TRBJ1-1; D remains ambiguous. The CDR3 spans 13 residues. V was clipped by 2 bases and J by 3 bases, with 7 bases between them. The germline V gene has CDR1 KGHSH and CDR2 LQKENI. Here the CDR3 reads CASSPGSDTEAFF. The CDR3 DNA is TGTGCCAGCTCACCAGGCTCTGACACTGAAGCTTTCTTT.

The chain couples TRBV5-1 to TRBJ1-1; D remains unclear. Trimming removed 4 bases from V and 3 bases from J, with 10 bases in between. In germline, CDR1 is SGHRS, CDR2 YFSETQ. CDR3 length: 13 residues. CDR3 DNA sequence: TGCGCCAGCAGCCCAATTTGGGACACTGAAGCTTTCTTT. Protein product: CASSPIWDTEAFF.

This chain uses TRBV6-6 with TRBJ2-7; TRBD1 matches 9 bases. The V and J ends lost 5 bases and 2 bases, in that order; junction bases with no gene match: 4. The CDR3 has 14 amino acids. Per the germline V gene, CDR1 is MNHNY and CDR2 is SVGAGI (reference sequence). The CDR3 bases are TGTGCCAGCAGTAGGAGACAGGGGGCCTACGAGCAGTACTTC. Its translation: CASSRRQGAYEQYF.

The rearrangement uses TRBV18 and TRBJ1-5; 7 nucleotides match TRBD1. Germline V CDR1 and CDR2: KGHSH, LQKENI. J was trimmed by 5 bases and V by 2 bases; bases with no gene match: 0. This CDR3 comprises 13 residues. As DNA, the CDR3 is TGTGCCAGCTCACCAGACAGGGATCAGCCCCAGCATTTT. Its translation: CASSPDRDQPQHF.

This chain links TRBV19 with TRBJ2-2, with D unresolved. The germline CDR1 and CDR2 sequences are LNHDA and SQIVND (reference sequence). The length of the CDR3 is 16 residues. Trimming took 6 bases from V and 1 from J, leaving 15 bases between them. Here the CDR3 reads CASRKVRQKNTGELFF. DNA for the CDR3: TGTGCCAGTAGAAAAGTGCGCCAGAAGAACACCGGGGAGCTGTTTTTT.

The CDR3 loop reads CASSLNRYQPQHF. The CDR3 coding sequence is TGTGCCAGCAGTTTAAACAGATATCAGCCCCAGCATTTT. V and J are TRBV27 and TRBJ1-5; D is undetermined. The length of the CDR3 is 13 residues. From germline, CDR1 is MNHEY and CDR2 SMNVEV (reference sequence). V lost 2 bases, J lost 5 bases, and 7 bases lay in between.

J is TRBJ1-2 and V is TRBV28, with 7 bases fitting TRBD1. Trimming took 7 bases from V and 4 from J; bases not matched to a gene: 18. CDR1 is MDHEN and CDR2 is SYDVKM in the germline V gene. The length of the CDR3 is 17 residues. The CDR3 bases are TGTGCCAGCAACCGTGCCGGGACAGTTACCGTCGCCTATGGCTACACCTTC. Its translation is CASNRAGTVTVAYGYTF.

The chain carries TRBV6-5 and TRBJ1-5; a possible D gene is TRBD1 (6 bases). CDR1 MNHEY and CDR2 SVGAGI come from the germline V gene. Between the trimmed V and J ends, which lost 6 bases and 3 bases, there was a span of 15 bases. This CDR3 spans 15 amino acids. Here the CDR3 reads CASRMRDKPNQPQHF. The CDR3 nucleotides read TGTGCCAGCAGGATGAGGGACAAACCCAATCAGCCCCAGCATTTT.